These T cell receptor beta chains were read from a single sample in a study of CD8+CD57+ T cells in acquired aplastic anemia. TCRdb used MiXCR to reprocess the reads, holding one entry per CDR3 protein. The sample comprises about 270,000 distinct CDR3 sequences, 55% to 65% of which are singletons, and roughly 8% rests with the top ten. The sequencing input was sorted CD4+, CD8+, or CD8+CD57+ T cells (not recorded which) from PBMCs. The receptors stem from a human donor with severe aplastic anemia or a healthy control (not recorded which). CDR3s leave out the opening cysteine and the closing phenylalanine or tryptophan. Fields, in order: V gene, J gene, clone size, CDR3 protein. The listing skips clone size in some rows; elsewhere it reads once, few, many or a size class.

v_gene: TRBV11-3; j_gene: TRBJ1-1; abundance: -; CDR3aa: ASSNGQRAF
v_gene: TRBV9; j_gene: TRBJ2-1; abundance: many; CDR3aa: ASSVLGSEQF
v_gene: TRBV10-3; j_gene: TRBJ2-7; abundance: -; CDR3aa: AIKGSTYEQY
v_gene: TRBV7-3; j_gene: TRBJ2-7; abundance: -; CDR3aa: ASSEGQGGYEQY
v_gene: TRBV6-4; j_gene: TRBJ2-1; abundance: -; CDR3aa: ASSDSNEQF
v_gene: TRBV20-1; j_gene: TRBJ2-7; abundance: -; CDR3aa: SFGREYEQY
v_gene: TRBV10-3; j_gene: TRBJ1-2; abundance: -; CDR3aa: AIQDSVNYGYT
v_gene: TRBV29-1; j_gene: TRBJ2-2; abundance: once; CDR3aa: SVRTTGELF
v_gene: TRBV7-8; j_gene: TRBJ2-7; abundance: -; CDR3aa: ASSQGGYRSSYEQY
v_gene: TRBV19; j_gene: TRBJ1-6; abundance: -; CDR3aa: ASSIGAGGGSPLH
v_gene: TRBV7-2; j_gene: TRBJ2-1; abundance: -; CDR3aa: ASSKTGAIFYNEQF
v_gene: TRBV5-8; j_gene: TRBJ2-3; abundance: many; CDR3aa: ASSSWRGLASDTQY
v_gene: TRBV19; j_gene: TRBJ1-6; abundance: -; CDR3aa: ASSIQRGGSSYNSPLH
v_gene: TRBV9; j_gene: TRBJ1-4; abundance: -; CDR3aa: ASSVEGWGNEKLF
v_gene: TRBV19; j_gene: TRBJ1-1; abundance: -; CDR3aa: ASSIPRQGRNTEAF
v_gene: TRBV20-1; j_gene: TRBJ2-2; abundance: -; CDR3aa: SAFDRGRDTWELF
v_gene: TRBV29-1; j_gene: TRBJ2-1; abundance: -; CDR3aa: SVEADRGRSLEQF
v_gene: TRBV15; j_gene: TRBJ2-7; abundance: few; CDR3aa: ATSSGTGGDEQY
v_gene: TRBV19; j_gene: TRBJ1-1; abundance: -; CDR3aa: ASSTGVGEAF
v_gene: TRBV19; j_gene: TRBJ1-1; abundance: -; CDR3aa: ASSIIEGRPEAF
v_gene: TRBV28; j_gene: TRBJ1-5; abundance: -; CDR3aa: ASSLMGTGLQQPQH
v_gene: TRBV30; j_gene: TRBJ1-5; abundance: -; CDR3aa: AWSPTALGQPQH
v_gene: TRBV6-4; j_gene: TRBJ1-6; abundance: few; CDR3aa: ASSYSITGMPLH
v_gene: TRBV28; j_gene: TRBJ1-2; abundance: -; CDR3aa: ASRPPGDGYT
v_gene: TRBV10-3; j_gene: TRBJ1-1; abundance: -; CDR3aa: AISDGGTEAF
v_gene: TRBV6-1; j_gene: TRBJ1-2; abundance: -; CDR3aa: ASSEATGGNYGYT
v_gene: TRBV24-1; j_gene: TRBJ1-5; abundance: -; CDR3aa: ATRQERGSGTQH
v_gene: TRBV19; j_gene: TRBJ2-7; abundance: -; CDR3aa: ASSIPGQGAGEQY
v_gene: TRBV5-1; j_gene: TRBJ2-7; abundance: many; CDR3aa: ASSLDPDTYEQY
v_gene: TRBV10-2; j_gene: TRBJ1-3; abundance: many; CDR3aa: ASSGGAPSGNTIY
v_gene: TRBV5-1; j_gene: -; abundance: -; CDR3aa: ASSLATGGCEQF
v_gene: TRBV2; j_gene: TRBJ1-4; abundance: many; CDR3aa: ASKSVPGQGSTNEKLF
v_gene: TRBV24-1; j_gene: TRBJ1-4; abundance: -; CDR3aa: ATSDHRGLEEKLF
v_gene: TRBV6-6; j_gene: TRBJ1-2; abundance: many; CDR3aa: ASSYLRDGYT
v_gene: TRBV2; j_gene: TRBJ1-2; abundance: -; CDR3aa: ASRTGADYGYT
v_gene: TRBV6-5; j_gene: TRBJ2-7; abundance: -; CDR3aa: ASSYTGQSNPGEQY
v_gene: TRBV5-1; j_gene: TRBJ1-4; abundance: many; CDR3aa: ASRDGRGPGEKLF
v_gene: TRBV7-6; j_gene: TRBJ1-3; abundance: -; CDR3aa: ASSLSDTSGNTIY
v_gene: TRBV20-1; j_gene: TRBJ2-5; abundance: -; CDR3aa: SARGGRGTQY
v_gene: TRBV6-5; j_gene: TRBJ1-2; abundance: -; CDR3aa: ASSTFGGCYGYT
v_gene: TRBV7-3; j_gene: TRBJ1-1; abundance: -; CDR3aa: ASSLRQTEAF
v_gene: TRBV19; j_gene: TRBJ2-7; abundance: -; CDR3aa: ASSMLGQGISYEQY
v_gene: TRBV19; j_gene: TRBJ1-3; abundance: -; CDR3aa: ASSTSDTTPNTIY
v_gene: TRBV30; j_gene: TRBJ1-6; abundance: many; CDR3aa: ASTGSVAPYNSPLH
v_gene: TRBV20-1; j_gene: TRBJ2-7; abundance: -; CDR3aa: SASPYGGSSYEQY
v_gene: TRBV20-1; j_gene: TRBJ1-1; abundance: -; CDR3aa: SARGYRGRTEAF
v_gene: TRBV7-2; j_gene: TRBJ2-1; abundance: -; CDR3aa: ASSLGGIALYNEQF
v_gene: TRBV15; j_gene: TRBJ1-1; abundance: many; CDR3aa: APPVQAF
v_gene: TRBV30; j_gene: TRBJ2-7; abundance: many; CDR3aa: AWSPGTGAYEQY
v_gene: TRBV14; j_gene: TRBJ2-3; abundance: -; CDR3aa: ASSQEAGGTDTQY
v_gene: TRBV20-1; j_gene: TRBJ2-1; abundance: -; CDR3aa: SARLAPPYNEQF
v_gene: TRBV24-1; j_gene: TRBJ2-3; abundance: many; CDR3aa: ATSDLADTQY
v_gene: TRBV7-3; j_gene: TRBJ1-6; abundance: few; CDR3aa: ASSLQGRDSPLH
v_gene: TRBV7-9; j_gene: TRBJ2-3; abundance: -; CDR3aa: ASSSPGTGAADTQY
v_gene: TRBV29-1; j_gene: TRBJ2-7; abundance: -; CDR3aa: SVEAQGRYEQY
v_gene: TRBV7-6; j_gene: TRBJ2-2; abundance: -; CDR3aa: ASSLVVAGPSNTGELF
v_gene: TRBV19; j_gene: TRBJ1-4; abundance: -; CDR3aa: ASGGKLF
v_gene: TRBV14; j_gene: TRBJ2-1; abundance: -; CDR3aa: AKPVTLDEQF
v_gene: TRBV7-8; j_gene: TRBJ1-1; abundance: few; CDR3aa: ASSLAGYGEAF
v_gene: TRBV5-1; j_gene: TRBJ2-5; abundance: many; CDR3aa: ASSFLVTTDQETQY